Listed below are T cell receptor beta chains from one sample, sequenced in a study of control samples from healthy donors and cancer patients. Libraries were prepared by immunoSEQ multiplex PCR; TCRdb keeps only in-frame clonotypes and omits some of them. The profile shows about 71,000 clones, around 92% of them singletons. The specimen was PBMCs. The origin of the receptors is a man in his fifties or sixties with lung cancer. CDR3s include the opening cysteine and the closing phenylalanine or tryptophan. A D gene is named only where the DNA matches it firmly. Clone size is shown for a subset of rows, as once, few, many or a class of expanded clone.

j_call	d_call	clone_size	v_call	cdr3_nt	cdr3_aa
TRBJ1-5	.	.	TRBV7-9	TGTGCCAGCAGGCTGGGGGGGGATCAGCCCCAGCATTTT	CASRLGGDQPQHF
TRBJ1-1	TRBD1	once	TRBV10-3	TGTGCCATCAGTGAAACAGGGGGGAACACTGAAGCTTTCTTT	CAISETGGNTEAFF
TRBJ2-2	.	.	TRBV19	TGTGCCAGTAGAAGGACAGCCACCCTAGCGAACACCGGGGAGCTGTTTTTT	CASRRTATLANTGELFF
TRBJ1-2	.	.	TRBV3-1/TRBV3-2	TGTGCCAGCAGCCAAGATCAACATAATAACTATGGCTACACCTTC	CASSQDQHNNYGYTF
TRBJ1-2	TRBD1	.	TRBV5-1	TGCGCCAGCAGCTTGGGAACCGGGACAGGGGGTCGAGGCTACACCTTC	CASSLGTGTGGRGYTF
TRBJ2-1	TRBD2	.	TRBV7-8	TGTGCCAGCAGCTTCCCAAGGACTAGCTCCTACAATGAGCAGTTCTTC	CASSFPRTSSYNEQFF
TRBJ2-2	.	.	TRBV25-1	TGTGCCAGCAGTGTCATGGAGACCGGGGAGCTGTTTTTT	CASSVMETGELFF
TRBJ2-2	TRBD1	.	TRBV7-2	TGTGCCAGCAACCCAGGGGGCGCGGCCGGGGAGCTGTTTTTT	CASNPGGAAGELFF
TRBJ2-2	.	.	TRBV7-3	TGTGCCAGCCGGGCAGGATCGAACACCGGGGAGCTGTTTTTT	CASRAGSNTGELFF
TRBJ2-2	TRBD1	.	TRBV7-8	TGTGCCAGCAGCTCGACTACACCGGGACAGGGAAAGACCGGGGAGCTGTTTTTT	CASSSTTPGQGKTGELFF
TRBJ1-4	.	.	TRBV7-8	TGTGCCAGCAGTTATGTGGATGGACATAAACTGTTTTTT	CASSYVDGHKLFF
TRBJ2-5	.	.	TRBV3-1/TRBV3-2	TGTGCCAGCAGCCAAGATAGCGCGGCTTTAATAGAGACCCAGTACTTC	CASSQDSAALIETQYF
TRBJ1-1	.	.	TRBV5-1	TGCGCCAGCAGTGAGGGCAACAGCGGGGCTTTCTTT	CASSEGNSGAFF
TRBJ2-6	.	.	TRBV4-1	TGCGCCAGCAGCCAGGTGTGGGGGGCCAACGTCCTGACTTTC	CASSQVWGANVLTF
TRBJ2-5	TRBD1	.	TRBV7-3	TGTGCCAGCAGCTTAACCCATACAGGGGGAGAGACCCAGTACTTC	CASSLTHTGGETQYF
TRBJ1-1	.	.	TRBV6-5	TGTGCCAGCAGTTACTCGAGACTCAACACTGAAGCTTTCTTT	CASSYSRLNTEAFF
TRBJ1-5	TRBD1	.	TRBV12-5	TGTGCTAGTGGTTTGGGCCTTGGGACAGGGAGTAATCAGCCCCAGCATTTT	CASGLGLGTGSNQPQHF
TRBJ2-1	.	.	TRBV12-5	TGTGCTAGTGTCATGTACAGCCCCTACAATGAGCAGTTCTTC	CASVMYSPYNEQFF
TRBJ1-2	.	.	TRBV6-6	TGTGCCAGCAGTTACTCAATATCACCGGGACTCCGCTACACCTTC	CASSYSISPGLRYTF
TRBJ2-1	TRBD2	.	TRBV7-3	TGTGCCAGCAGCTCCCAGCGGGGGGGCCACTATGAGCAGTTCTTC	CASSSQRGGHYEQFF
TRBJ1-4	TRBD1	few	TRBV5-1	TGCGCCAGCAGCCCTGACAGGGGGGGAACTAATGAAAAACTGTTTTTT	CASSPDRGGTNEKLFF
TRBJ1-2	TRBD1	.	TRBV5-8	TGTGCCAGCAGCTTGGCCCTTACAGGGGCGGGCTATGGCTACACCTTC	CASSLALTGAGYGYTF
TRBJ1-4	.	.	TRBV18	TGTGCCAGCTCGCCGTCTACCGGAAGAAATGAAAAACTGTTTTTT	CASSPSTGRNEKLFF
TRBJ1-2	.	.	TRBV7-9	TGTGCCAGCAGCTTAGATCAGGGGATTTATGGCTACACCTTC	CASSLDQGIYGYTF
TRBJ1-2	.	.	TRBV3-1/TRBV3-2	TGTGCCAGCAGCCACCAGGACGGCTACACCTTC	CASSHQDGYTF
TRBJ1-2	.	.	TRBV11-3	TGTGCCAGCAGCTTAGCTGTAGGGTCCCACTATGGCTACACCTTC	CASSLAVGSHYGYTF
TRBJ1-1	TRBD1	.	TRBV5-4	TGTGCCAGCAGCTTGGCCCCAGGGGGCAACACTGAAGCTTTCTTT	CASSLAPGGNTEAFF
TRBJ1-4	TRBD1	.	TRBV18	TGTGCCAGCTCACCATCGGACAGGGGAAATGAAAAACTGTTTTTT	CASSPSDRGNEKLFF
TRBJ1-1	.	.	TRBV5-4	TGTGCCAGCAGCTTGCGCAGCCAGAACACTGAAGCTTTCTTT	CASSLRSQNTEAFF
TRBJ1-1	.	.	TRBV24-1	TGTGCCACCAGGGGACAGAACACTGAAGCTTTCTTT	CATRGQNTEAFF
TRBJ2-5	.	.	TRBV12-3/TRBV12-4	TGTGCCAGCAGTTTGCTAACAGGGGAGACCCAGTACTTC	CASSLLTGETQYF
TRBJ2-1	.	.	TRBV7-9	TGTGCCAGCAGCTTGACACTACAATCTAATGAGCAGTTCTTC	CASSLTLQSNEQFF
TRBJ2-5	TRBD2	.	TRBV5-1	TGCGCCAGCAGCTTGACTAGCGGGGGTCGAGAGACCCAGTACTTC	CASSLTSGGRETQYF
TRBJ2-1	.	.	TRBV7-3	TGTGCCAGCAGCCCATTCAGAACCGGGGAGAACGAGCAGTTCTTC	CASSPFRTGENEQFF
TRBJ1-1	.	.	TRBV5-1	TGCGCCAGCAGCGTGACAGCCGGGGGAACTGAAGCTTTCTTT	CASSVTAGGTEAFF
TRBJ1-1	.	.	TRBV9	TGTGCCAGCAGCGTTCTCGACACTGAAGCTTTCTTT	CASSVLDTEAFF
TRBJ1-3	.	.	TRBV9	TGTGCCAGCAGCGTAGCAGGGGACGGAAACACCATATATTTT	CASSVAGDGNTIYF
TRBJ1-1	.	few	TRBV24-1	TGTGCCACCAGTGTCTTGGGACGGGACACTGAAGCTTTCTTT	CATSVLGRDTEAFF
TRBJ1-2	.	.	TRBV2	TGTGCCAGCAGTGAAACCTCCATGGGGAACTATGGCTACACCTTC	CASSETSMGNYGYTF
TRBJ1-4	.	once	TRBV30	TGTGCCTGGAGTGGACAGATAGGTGAAAAACTGTTTTTT	CAWSGQIGEKLFF
TRBJ1-6	TRBD1	once	TRBV10-1	TGCGCCAGTTCCTCCGGGACAGGGAATTCACCCCTCCACTTT	CASSSGTGNSPLHF
TRBJ2-3	.	.	TRBV5-1	TGCGCCAGCAGCTCGGACGGAGGAAGCACAGATACGCAGTATTTT	CASSSDGGSTDTQYF
TRBJ2-2	TRBD1	once	TRBV25-1	TGTGCCAGCAGTGATTTGGGGACAGGGTTGACCGGGGAGCTGTTTTTT	CASSDLGTGLTGELFF
TRBJ1-2	TRBD1	.	TRBV18	TGTGCCAGCTCACCCCCGGGACAGTCACCGTATGGCTACACCTTC	CASSPPGQSPYGYTF
TRBJ2-1	TRBD1	.	TRBV6-6	TGTGCCAGCAGTTCGGGACAGGCCCGGGAGCAGTTCTTC	CASSSGQAREQFF
TRBJ2-2	TRBD2	.	TRBV9	TGTGCCAGCAGCCTCCGGGGGGCGAACACCGGGGAGCTGTTTTTT	CASSLRGANTGELFF
TRBJ2-5	TRBD2	.	TRBV6-2/TRBV6-3	TGTGCCAGCAGTCTCGGACTAGCGGGGGGACAAGAGACCCAGTACTTC	CASSLGLAGGQETQYF
TRBJ2-2	TRBD1	.	TRBV11-2	TGTGCCAGCAGCTTAGGGGCAAGGGGACAGGGATATTCCGGGGAGCTGTTTTTT	CASSLGARGQGYSGELFF
TRBJ2-5	.	.	TRBV15	TGTGCCACCAGCAGAGATCGGACGGTGGGGACCCAGTACTTC	CATSRDRTVGTQYF
TRBJ1-1	TRBD1	few	TRBV11-3	TGTGCCAGCAGCTTAGTCCAGGGGGGGGCTGAAGCTTTCTTT	CASSLVQGGAEAFF
TRBJ2-7	TRBD1	.	TRBV3-1/TRBV3-2	TGTGCCAGCAGCTTTACCGGGACAGGCTACGAGCAGTACTTC	CASSFTGTGYEQYF
TRBJ2-7	TRBD2	.	TRBV5-4	TGTGCCAGCAGCCGTAGAACGACTAGCGGGGGGGCTTACGAGCAGTACTTC	CASSRRTTSGGAYEQYF
TRBJ1-2	TRBD1	.	TRBV5-1	TGCGCCAGCAGCTTGCTACCGTCAGGGGGTTTTGTGGATTCTGGCTACACCTTC	CASSLLPSGGFVDSGYTF
TRBJ2-5	.	few	TRBV13	TGTGCCAGCAGCTTAAGGAGTCAGGGGGAGACCCAGTACTTC	CASSLRSQGETQYF
TRBJ1-1	TRBD1	.	TRBV6-5	TGTGCCAGCAGTTACAAGGGGGCAATTTCTGAAGCTTTCTTT	CASSYKGAISEAFF
TRBJ2-7	TRBD2	.	TRBV7-9	TGTGCCAGCAGCACCGCTGGAGCGGGGAGTTACGAGCAGTACTTC	CASSTAGAGSYEQYF